The T cell receptor (beta chain) described here comes from a study of blood T cell repertoires in COVID-19. The overall study: Samples representing acute and convalescent COVID-19 were sourced from the United States, Italy and Spain. From T cells, B-cell-depleted T cells, or PBMCs came the material, which was cDNA or gDNA.

CDR1 and CDR2 (germline): SGHVS, FQNEAQ. The CDR3 is 15 amino acids. V shed 5 bases, J shed 0 bases, and the junction held 3 bases outside the gene matches. The table lists this clone with a few counts. Original data processing: Reference gene primers were amplified, and this amplification served to estimate nucleated cell counts. TCRdb keeps only in-frame clones here, not all; method: immunoSEQ multiplex PCR. V, J and clone size reflect that table, while D and trimming were determined from the DNA. Here the sample spans about 98,000 clones, around 76% being singletons. The receptor was derived from a man at least 80 years old with acute or convalescent COVID-19. The chain couples TRBV7-8 to TRBJ2-1; 8 bases are shared with TRBD1. Sequencing was done on a sample of peripheral blood. Here the CDR3 DNA reads TGTGCCAGCAGCCTAACAGGGGGCTCCTACAATGAGCAGTTCTTC. This sequence encodes CASSLTGGSYNEQFF. Combining the CDR3 with reference TRBV7-8 and TRBJ2-1 gives the whole variable domain GAGVSQSPRYKVAKRGQDVALRCDPISGHVSLFWYQQALGQGPEFLTYFQNEAQLDKSGLPSDRFFAERPEGSVSTLKIQRTQQEDSAVYLCASSLTGGSYNEQFFGPGTRLTVL.